The clone carrying this T cell receptor beta chain was observed a single time. This sample was taken from a study of CD8 T cells in Susac syndrome. It was with random hexamers that about 0.45 to 1 ug RNA was reverse transcribed. The immunoSEQ assay covered 54 Vbeta and 13 Jbeta segments for CDR3. TCRdb re-derived calls from the immunoSEQ multiplex PCR reads in MiXCR, one entry per CDR3 protein. This repertoire shows more than 150,000 distinct CDR3 sequences, approximately 93% found once; its top ten account for more than 0.2%. The V and J ends lost 4 bases and 4 bases, in that order; junction bases with no gene match: 7. The CDR3 spans 14 residues. Germline-derived CDR1 and CDR2 are SGDLS and YYNGEE. Treatment-naive patients with stable or active relapsing-remitting disease served as multiple sclerosis controls. TEMRA cells were FACS-enriched, unlike CD8+ and CD4+ T cells, which were negatively isolated.

The chain joins TRBV9 to TRBJ2-7; 8 nucleotides align to TRBD2. This TCR was sampled from a human donor with multiple sclerosis. Sequenced: CD8+ T cells from PBMCs. CDR3 protein: CASSLELAAYEQYF. CDR3 DNA sequence: TGTGCCAGCAGCCTCGAACTAGCGGCATACGAGCAGTACTTC.